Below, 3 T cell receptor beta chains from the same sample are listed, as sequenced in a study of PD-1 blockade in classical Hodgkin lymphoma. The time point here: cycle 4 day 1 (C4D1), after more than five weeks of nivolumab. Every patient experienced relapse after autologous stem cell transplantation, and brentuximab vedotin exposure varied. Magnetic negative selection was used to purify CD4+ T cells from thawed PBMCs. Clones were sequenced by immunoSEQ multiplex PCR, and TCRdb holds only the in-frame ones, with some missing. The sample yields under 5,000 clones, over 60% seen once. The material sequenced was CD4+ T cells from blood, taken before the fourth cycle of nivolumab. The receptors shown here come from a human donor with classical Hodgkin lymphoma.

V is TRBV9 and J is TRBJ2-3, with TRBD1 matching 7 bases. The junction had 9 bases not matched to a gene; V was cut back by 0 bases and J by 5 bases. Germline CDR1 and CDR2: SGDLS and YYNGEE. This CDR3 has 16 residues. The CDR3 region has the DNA TGTGCCAGCAGCGTAGGAGGGGGCCCGGGAATAGATACGCAGTATTTT. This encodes CASSVGGGPGIDTQYF.

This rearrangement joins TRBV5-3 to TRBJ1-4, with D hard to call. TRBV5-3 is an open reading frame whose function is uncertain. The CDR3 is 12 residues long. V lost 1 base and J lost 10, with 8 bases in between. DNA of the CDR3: TGTGCCAGAAGCTTGTGGGTCGGAAAACTGTTTTTT. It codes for CARSLWVGKLFF.

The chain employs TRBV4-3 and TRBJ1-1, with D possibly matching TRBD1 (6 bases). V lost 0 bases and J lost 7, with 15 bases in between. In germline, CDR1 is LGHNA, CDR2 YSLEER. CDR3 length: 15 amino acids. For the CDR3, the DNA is TGCGCCAGCAGCCAAGATGGGCAGGGGTTTGTTGAAGCTTTCTTT. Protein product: CASSQDGQGFVEAFF.